This is a list of T cell receptor beta chains from one sample in a study of blood T cell repertoires in COVID-19. Produced via immunoSEQ multiplex PCR; TCRdb's table is partial and in-frame only. The sample has 95,000 to 120,000 clones; around 86% are singletons. Sequenced sample: peripheral blood. The receptors here all came from a woman aged 65 to 85 with acute or convalescent COVID-19. The CDR3 runs from the conserved cysteine through the conserved F or W. The order of the fields is clone size, J gene, V gene, D gene, CDR3 length, CDR3 protein, CDR3 DNA. D genes are given only for firm matches. Where a row states a size, it is once, few, many or the class of an expanded clone; other rows omit it.

clone_size: .; j_call: TRBJ1-1; v_call: TRBV6-5; d_call: .; cdr3_length: 14; cdr3_aa: CASSYGGSRTEAFF; cdr3_nt: TGTGCCAGCAGTTATGGGGGGTCGCGCACTGAAGCTTTCTTT
clone_size: .; j_call: TRBJ2-1; v_call: TRBV5-1; d_call: .; cdr3_length: 14; cdr3_aa: CASSLGQAYNEQFF; cdr3_nt: TGCGCCAGCAGCTTGGGACAGGCCTACAATGAGCAGTTCTTC
clone_size: .; j_call: TRBJ1-5; v_call: TRBV10-3; d_call: TRBD1; cdr3_length: 13; cdr3_aa: CATGTGGNQPQHF; cdr3_nt: TGTGCCACCGGGACAGGGGGCAATCAGCCCCAGCATTTT
clone_size: .; j_call: TRBJ2-7; v_call: TRBV6-5; d_call: .; cdr3_length: 13; cdr3_aa: CASRSAQGHEQYF; cdr3_nt: TGTGCCAGCAGGTCCGCCCAGGGCCACGAGCAGTACTTC
clone_size: .; j_call: TRBJ2-1; v_call: TRBV11-2; d_call: .; cdr3_length: 15; cdr3_aa: CASSLGGSFYNEQFF; cdr3_nt: TGTGCCAGCAGCTTAGGTGGGAGTTTTTACAATGAGCAGTTCTTC
clone_size: .; j_call: TRBJ2-3; v_call: TRBV7-2; d_call: TRBD2; cdr3_length: 18; cdr3_aa: CASSLVWGAGGITDTQYF; cdr3_nt: TGTGCCAGCAGCTTAGTCTGGGGAGCGGGGGGGATCACAGATACGCAGTATTTT
clone_size: .; j_call: TRBJ2-1; v_call: TRBV19; d_call: TRBD2; cdr3_length: 16; cdr3_aa: CASRSGLAGFYNEQFF; cdr3_nt: TGTGCCAGTAGATCGGGACTAGCGGGCTTCTACAATGAGCAGTTCTTC
clone_size: once; j_call: TRBJ1-2; v_call: TRBV4-2; d_call: .; cdr3_length: 15; cdr3_aa: CASSQASGTTGGYTF; cdr3_nt: TGTGCCAGCAGCCAAGCGTCAGGGACGACAGGTGGCTACACCTTC
clone_size: few; j_call: TRBJ1-1; v_call: TRBV5-1; d_call: .; cdr3_length: 14; cdr3_aa: CASQDRSMNTEAFF; cdr3_nt: TGCGCCAGCCAGGACAGAAGTATGAACACTGAAGCTTTCTTT
clone_size: .; j_call: TRBJ2-2; v_call: TRBV7-3; d_call: .; cdr3_length: 15; cdr3_aa: CASSLRERGTGELFF; cdr3_nt: TGTGCCAGCAGCTTACGGGAGAGGGGCACCGGGGAGCTGTTTTTT
clone_size: .; j_call: TRBJ1-4; v_call: TRBV2; d_call: TRBD1; cdr3_length: 15; cdr3_aa: CASRLSGTGNEKLFF; cdr3_nt: TGTGCCAGCAGGCTTTCCGGGACAGGGAACGAAAAACTGTTTTTT
clone_size: .; j_call: TRBJ1-1; v_call: TRBV4-1; d_call: TRBD1; cdr3_length: 15; cdr3_aa: CASSLDRVGYTEAFF; cdr3_nt: TGCGCCAGCAGCCTGGACAGGGTGGGGTACACTGAAGCTTTCTTT
clone_size: .; j_call: TRBJ1-1; v_call: TRBV10-3; d_call: TRBD1; cdr3_length: 12; cdr3_aa: CASGTGETEAFF; cdr3_nt: TGTGCCAGCGGGACAGGGGAGACTGAAGCTTTCTTT
clone_size: .; j_call: TRBJ1-4; v_call: TRBV27; d_call: .; cdr3_length: 15; cdr3_aa: CASSTYRVSVEKLFF; cdr3_nt: TGTGCCAGCAGTACCTACAGGGTTTCGGTTGAAAAACTGTTTTTT
clone_size: .; j_call: TRBJ1-5; v_call: TRBV29-1; d_call: .; cdr3_length: 12; cdr3_aa: CSVAQGLGPQHF; cdr3_nt: TGCAGCGTTGCTCAGGGCCTAGGGCCCCAGCATTTT
clone_size: .; j_call: TRBJ1-5; v_call: TRBV28; d_call: TRBD1; cdr3_length: 15; cdr3_aa: CASRPDRGSNQPQHF; cdr3_nt: TGTGCCAGCAGACCCGACAGGGGGAGCAATCAGCCCCAGCATTTT
clone_size: .; j_call: TRBJ2-3; v_call: TRBV7-9; d_call: .; cdr3_length: 12; cdr3_aa: CASIPTADTQYF; cdr3_nt: TGTGCCAGCATTCCTACGGCAGATACGCAGTATTTT
clone_size: .; j_call: TRBJ1-1; v_call: TRBV28; d_call: .; cdr3_length: 12; cdr3_aa: CASSYRNTEAFF; cdr3_nt: TGTGCCAGCAGTTATCGGAACACTGAAGCTTTCTTT
clone_size: .; j_call: TRBJ1-1; v_call: TRBV18; d_call: .; cdr3_length: 12; cdr3_aa: CASSPGQSEAFF; cdr3_nt: TGTGCCAGCTCACCAGGGCAGAGTGAAGCTTTCTTT
clone_size: .; j_call: TRBJ2-5; v_call: TRBV7-6; d_call: .; cdr3_length: 15; cdr3_aa: CASSLSGGGGETQYF; cdr3_nt: TGTGCCAGCAGCTTATCAGGGGGCGGGGGAGAGACCCAGTACTTC
clone_size: .; j_call: TRBJ1-1; v_call: TRBV7-8; d_call: TRBD1; cdr3_length: 16; cdr3_aa: CASTYGQGLMNTEAFF; cdr3_nt: TGTGCCAGCACCTATGGACAGGGCCTCATGAACACTGAAGCTTTCTTT
clone_size: .; j_call: TRBJ1-3; v_call: TRBV27; d_call: .; cdr3_length: 13; cdr3_aa: CASSLNLRGTIYF; cdr3_nt: TGTGCCAGCAGCTTAAATCTCCGGGGCACCATATATTTT
clone_size: .; j_call: TRBJ2-1; v_call: TRBV3-1/TRBV3-2; d_call: TRBD2; cdr3_length: 17; cdr3_aa: CASSYSRLAGQYNEQFF; cdr3_nt: TGTGCCAGCAGCTACTCCAGACTAGCGGGCCAGTACAATGAGCAGTTCTTC
clone_size: .; j_call: TRBJ2-5; v_call: TRBV6-5; d_call: TRBD2; cdr3_length: 14; cdr3_aa: CATGTSGGKETQYF; cdr3_nt: TGTGCCACTGGGACTAGCGGGGGCAAAGAGACCCAGTACTTC
clone_size: .; j_call: TRBJ2-5; v_call: TRBV27; d_call: .; cdr3_length: 15; cdr3_aa: CASSFDAGAGETQYF; cdr3_nt: TGTGCCAGCAGTTTTGATGCGGGGGCCGGGGAGACCCAGTACTTC
clone_size: .; j_call: TRBJ2-2; v_call: TRBV7-3; d_call: TRBD1; cdr3_length: 16; cdr3_aa: CASSPTGQGDTGELFF; cdr3_nt: TGTGCCAGCAGCCCAACGGGACAGGGAGACACCGGGGAGCTGTTTTTT
clone_size: .; j_call: TRBJ1-5; v_call: TRBV6-6; d_call: .; cdr3_length: 13; cdr3_aa: CASAIAWSQPQHF; cdr3_nt: TGTGCCAGCGCAATCGCATGGAGTCAGCCCCAGCATTTT
clone_size: .; j_call: TRBJ1-1; v_call: TRBV6-5; d_call: .; cdr3_length: 13; cdr3_aa: CASSYDGQTEAFF; cdr3_nt: TGTGCCAGCAGTTACGACGGACAGACTGAAGCTTTCTTT
clone_size: .; j_call: TRBJ1-2; v_call: TRBV28; d_call: .; cdr3_length: 12; cdr3_aa: CATTGIWYGYTF; cdr3_nt: TGTGCCACGACGGGGATTTGGTATGGCTACACCTTC
clone_size: .; j_call: TRBJ2-2; v_call: TRBV12-3/TRBV12-4; d_call: .; cdr3_length: 13; cdr3_aa: CASSLHDSGELFF; cdr3_nt: TGTGCCAGCAGTCTTCACGACTCTGGGGAGCTGTTTTTT
clone_size: .; j_call: TRBJ1-6; v_call: TRBV6-5; d_call: .; cdr3_length: 13; cdr3_aa: CARLEGRNSPLHF; cdr3_nt: TGTGCCAGGTTGGAGGGACGGAATTCACCCCTCCACTTT
clone_size: .; j_call: TRBJ2-3; v_call: TRBV3-1/TRBV3-2; d_call: .; cdr3_length: 17; cdr3_aa: CASSQALGRVGTDTQYF; cdr3_nt: TGTGCCAGCAGCCAAGCCCTAGGCAGGGTCGGCACAGATACGCAGTATTTT
clone_size: .; j_call: TRBJ2-1; v_call: TRBV5-1; d_call: .; cdr3_length: 14; cdr3_aa: CASRYGGAYNEQFF; cdr3_nt: TGCGCCAGCAGATACGGGGGTGCCTACAATGAGCAGTTCTTC
clone_size: .; j_call: TRBJ2-1; v_call: TRBV21-1; d_call: .; cdr3_length: 16; cdr3_aa: CASSKNGGRVYNEQFF; cdr3_nt: TGTGCCAGCAGCAAAAACGGGGGTAGAGTTTACAATGAGCAGTTCTTC
clone_size: .; j_call: TRBJ1-5; v_call: TRBV19; d_call: .; cdr3_length: 12; cdr3_aa: CASSISSQPQHF; cdr3_nt: TGTGCCAGTAGTATTAGTAGTCAGCCCCAGCATTTT
clone_size: few; j_call: TRBJ2-7; v_call: TRBV3-1/TRBV3-2; d_call: .; cdr3_length: 14; cdr3_aa: CASSQDLGAYEQYF; cdr3_nt: TGTGCCAGCAGCCAAGATCTAGGAGCTTACGAGCAGTACTTC
clone_size: .; j_call: TRBJ1-1; v_call: TRBV3-1/TRBV3-2; d_call: .; cdr3_length: 12; cdr3_aa: CASSQGTFEAFF; cdr3_nt: TGTGCCAGCAGCCAAGGGACATTTGAAGCTTTCTTT
clone_size: .; j_call: TRBJ1-5; v_call: TRBV4-2; d_call: TRBD1; cdr3_length: 15; cdr3_aa: CASSQETGDWKPQHF; cdr3_nt: TGTGCCAGCAGCCAAGAGACAGGGGATTGGAAGCCCCAGCATTTT
clone_size: .; j_call: TRBJ2-1; v_call: TRBV7-2; d_call: TRBD1; cdr3_length: 16; cdr3_aa: CASSANTDRMFNEQFF; cdr3_nt: TGTGCCAGCAGCGCGAACACGGACAGGATGTTCAATGAGCAGTTCTTC
clone_size: .; j_call: TRBJ1-2; v_call: TRBV5-1; d_call: TRBD1; cdr3_length: 15; cdr3_aa: CASSLETGMGYGYTF; cdr3_nt: TGCGCCAGCAGCTTGGAGACAGGGATGGGATATGGCTACACCTTC
clone_size: .; j_call: TRBJ1-2; v_call: TRBV28; d_call: .; cdr3_length: 14; cdr3_aa: CASSPPGQSYGYTF; cdr3_nt: TGTGCCAGCAGTCCCCCCGGACAGAGCTATGGCTACACCTTC
clone_size: .; j_call: TRBJ2-2; v_call: TRBV5-1; d_call: .; cdr3_length: 14; cdr3_aa: CASSFDKQTGELFF; cdr3_nt: TGCGCCAGCAGCTTTGACAAGCAAACCGGGGAGCTGTTTTTT
clone_size: .; j_call: TRBJ1-4; v_call: TRBV28; d_call: .; cdr3_length: 15; cdr3_aa: CASSLTGATNEKLFF; cdr3_nt: TGTGCCAGCAGTTTAACAGGAGCAACTAATGAAAAACTGTTTTTT
clone_size: .; j_call: TRBJ2-3; v_call: TRBV5-1; d_call: TRBD2; cdr3_length: 17; cdr3_aa: CASTLGLAGGSADTQYF; cdr3_nt: TGCGCCAGCACCCTGGGACTAGCGGGGGGGAGTGCAGATACGCAGTATTTT
clone_size: .; j_call: TRBJ1-2; v_call: TRBV18; d_call: TRBD1; cdr3_length: 16; cdr3_aa: CASSEGQGITGYGYTF; cdr3_nt: TGTGCCAGCTCCGAGGGACAGGGTATCACTGGCTATGGCTACACCTTC
clone_size: .; j_call: TRBJ2-4; v_call: TRBV28; d_call: .; cdr3_length: 14; cdr3_aa: CASSLDISKNIQYF; cdr3_nt: TGTGCCAGCAGTTTGGACATCTCCAAAAACATTCAGTACTTC
clone_size: few; j_call: TRBJ2-3; v_call: TRBV7-2; d_call: TRBD2; cdr3_length: 14; cdr3_aa: CASSLGLASNTQYF; cdr3_nt: TGTGCCAGCAGCTTAGGACTAGCGTCAAATACGCAGTATTTT
clone_size: .; j_call: TRBJ2-5; v_call: TRBV27; d_call: TRBD2; cdr3_length: 14; cdr3_aa: CASSGLAGQETQYF; cdr3_nt: TGTGCCAGCAGTGGACTAGCGGGACAGGAGACCCAGTACTTC
clone_size: .; j_call: TRBJ2-3; v_call: TRBV6-5; d_call: .; cdr3_length: 15; cdr3_aa: CASSPRAGWADTQYF; cdr3_nt: TGTGCCAGCAGCCCCCGGGCGGGGTGGGCAGATACGCAGTATTTT
clone_size: .; j_call: TRBJ1-1; v_call: TRBV21-1; d_call: .; cdr3_length: 16; cdr3_aa: CASIILQGAQNTEAFF; cdr3_nt: TGTGCCAGCATCATTCTACAGGGGGCGCAGAACACTGAAGCTTTCTTT
clone_size: .; j_call: TRBJ1-6; v_call: TRBV7-9; d_call: TRBD1; cdr3_length: 18; cdr3_aa: CASSLWPTGRTYNSPLHF; cdr3_nt: TGTGCCAGCAGCTTATGGCCGACAGGGCGGACCTATAATTCACCCCTCCACTTT
clone_size: .; j_call: TRBJ2-1; v_call: TRBV7-3; d_call: TRBD2; cdr3_length: 15; cdr3_aa: CASSLSSGNLNEQFF; cdr3_nt: TGTGCCAGCAGTCTTTCCAGCGGGAACCTCAATGAGCAGTTCTTC
clone_size: .; j_call: TRBJ1-5; v_call: TRBV19; d_call: TRBD1; cdr3_length: 14; cdr3_aa: CASSATGGNQPQHF; cdr3_nt: TGTGCCAGTAGTGCCACAGGGGGCAATCAGCCCCAGCATTTT
clone_size: .; j_call: TRBJ2-4; v_call: TRBV28; d_call: TRBD2; cdr3_length: 16; cdr3_aa: CASSRLSGRVKNIQYF; cdr3_nt: TGTGCCAGCAGCCGTTTGAGCGGGAGGGTTAAAAACATTCAGTACTTC